Each of the 31 T cell receptor beta chains below was sequenced from the same sample in a study of T cell changes during pregnancy in multiple sclerosis. Some clones are missing from TCRdb's copy, which holds only in-frame ones; the method was immunoSEQ multiplex PCR. The repertoire consists of 85,000 to 120,000 clones, with roughly 92% occurring once and the leading ten covering 1.5% to 2%. The specimen was peripheral blood, collected after pregnancy. These receptors came from a female donor with multiple sclerosis, enrolled in a pregnancy study.

This chain links TRBV9 with TRBJ2-3; TRBD2 is a possible D gene (6 bases). The CDR3 runs to 15 residues. Trimming removed 4 bases at V and 5 bases at J, with 17 bases between. Looked up from germline, CDR1 is SGDLS and CDR2 is YYNGEE. This CDR3 is CASSPRGSAQDTQYF. The CDR3 DNA reads TGTGCCAGCAGCCCTCGGGGGTCCGCCCAAGATACGCAGTATTTT.

The V gene is TRBV5-6, the J gene TRBJ1-1; the match to TRBD1 covers 9 bases. The CDR3 extends over 17 amino acids. After removal of 4 bases from V and 4 bases from J, the junction contained 14 bases not matched to a gene. Germline CDR1 and CDR2: SGHDT and YYEEEE. CDR3 region: CASSRHTGGPRGTEAFF. CDR3 DNA sequence: TGTGCCAGCAGCCGGCACACAGGGGGCCCAAGGGGCACTGAAGCTTTCTTT.

The genes are TRBV2 and TRBJ2-7, with TRBD1 matching 8 bases. The CDR3 spans 14 residues. The V gene's germline CDR1 is SNHLY and CDR2 FYNNEI. The J segment lost 2 bases and the V segment lost 2 bases, leaving 2 bases of the junction unmatched. CDR3 bases: TGTGCCAGCAGTGAACAGGGGGCGGCCTACGAGCAGTACTTC. Encoded protein: CASSEQGAAYEQYF.

The chain couples TRBV14 to TRBJ1-5, with a possible D match to TRBD1 (5 bases). Between the trimmed V and J ends, which lost 3 bases and 7 bases, there was a span of 13 bases. In germline, CDR1 is SGHDN, CDR2 FVKESK. CDR3 length: 14 amino acids. The CDR3: CASSQGGTGQPQHF. CDR3 DNA: TGTGCCAGCAGCCAGGGGGGAACGGGACAGCCCCAGCATTTT.

This clone was counted a single time. This chain joins TRBV10-3 and TRBJ2-3, with 8 bases identical to TRBD1. The CDR3 totals 13 residues. Germline-derived CDR1 and CDR2 are ENHRY and SYGVKD. After removal of 7 bases from V and 5 bases from J, the junction contained 5 bases not matched to a gene. Written as DNA, the CDR3 is TGTGCCATCACAGGGGGCGCGGAAGATACGCAGTATTTT. Protein: CAITGGAEDTQYF.

The chain couples TRBV7-9 to TRBJ1-2, with D uncertain. V lost 4 bases to trimming and J lost 8 bases, with 14 bases between them. Germline CDR1 is SEHNR and CDR2 is FQNEAQ (reference sequence). The CDR3 is made up of 13 amino acids. The DNA of the CDR3 is TGTGCCAGCAGCTCCGACGAGGACTTGGGCTACACCTTC. It is translated as CASSSDEDLGYTF.

The rearrangement joins TRBV5-1 to TRBJ2-5, with TRBD2 matching over 10 bases. Unmatched junction bases numbered 4, after V lost 0 bases and J lost 2 bases. This CDR3 is 16 amino acids long. The germline gives CDR1 SGHRS, CDR2 YFSETQ. CDR3 DNA: TGCGCCAGCAGCTTGGATCTAGCGGGGGTTCAAGAGACCCAGTACTTC. Protein sequence: CASSLDLAGVQETQYF.

The CDR3 region has the DNA TGTGCCAGCAGTCTCGTCCCCTTATGGCGGGGTTCTTCGCGCAATGAGCAGTTCTTC. This encodes CASSLVPLWRGSSRNEQFF. J is TRBJ2-1 and V is TRBV27, with D perhaps TRBD2 (6 bases). CDR1 and CDR2 (germline): MNHEY, SMNVEV (reference sequence). The germline V and J ends were trimmed by 5 bases and 6 bases, with 29 bases remaining between them. The length of the CDR3 is 19 residues.

This clone appeared once. The rearrangement links TRBV6-1 to TRBJ2-1; a possible D gene is TRBD2 (7 bases). The CDR3 covers 15 residues. V was shortened by 0 bases and J by 3 bases, with 9 bases between the two germline ends. The germline V gene encodes CDR1 MNHNS and CDR2 SASEGT. CDR3 region: CASSEAGGLYNEQFF. CDR3 DNA: TGTGCCAGCAGTGAAGCGGGGGGGCTCTACAATGAGCAGTTCTTC.

This clone has only a few counts. The chain joins TRBV4-1 to TRBJ2-3; 11 bases agree with TRBD2. Germline CDR1 and CDR2: MGHRA and YSYEKL. V lost 5 bases and J lost 3; bases outside the gene matches: 4. CDR3 length: 15 amino acids. The CDR3 loop reads CASSYTSGSTDTQYF. CDR3 nucleotide sequence: TGCGCCAGCAGCTACACTAGCGGGAGTACAGATACGCAGTATTTT.

V gene TRBV5-1 combines with J gene TRBJ2-3, with 9 bases fitting TRBD2. Germline V gene data show CDR1 as SGHRS and CDR2 as YFSETQ. This CDR3 has 15 amino acids. J was trimmed by 0 bases and V by 7 bases; bases with no gene match: 6. The CDR3 loop is CASVASGKSTDTQYF. The DNA of the CDR3 is TGCGCCAGCGTGGCTAGCGGGAAGAGCACAGATACGCAGTATTTT.

The chain carries TRBV27 and TRBJ2-4; D possibly corresponds to TRBD1 (6 bases). The CDR3 is 13 amino acids. Germline CDR1 reads MNHEY; CDR2 reads SMNVEV (reference sequence). The germline V and J ends were trimmed by 5 bases and 8 bases, with 13 bases remaining between them. The CDR3, as DNA: TGTGCCAGCAGTCGCACAGGGTCCTACATTCAGTACTTC. Translation gives CASSRTGSYIQYF.

The rearrangement links TRBV5-6 to TRBJ1-6; 7 bases are shared with TRBD1. The CDR3 has 17 amino acids. Trimming removed 3 bases from V and 2 bases from J; junction bases left unmatched: 8. Germline lookup yields CDR1 SGHDT and CDR2 YYEEEE. This chain's CDR3 is CASSSGTAGAYNSPLHF. The CDR3 DNA reads TGTGCCAGCAGCTCCGGGACAGCTGGGGCCTATAATTCACCCCTCCACTTT.

The chain uses TRBV5-1 and TRBJ2-1; 9 bases align to TRBD2. CDR1 and CDR2 (germline): SGHRS, YFSETQ. This CDR3 region has 15 residues. Trimming removed 7 bases from V and 2 bases from J; junction bases left unmatched: 7. CDR3 coding DNA: TGCGCCAGCGCCAGCGGGAGGAGCCCCTACAATGAGCAGTTCTTC. This codes for CASASGRSPYNEQFF.

The CDR3 DNA sequence: TGTGCCAGCAGCCTAGGGAGGGCAAGTTGGAGCTCTGGAAACACCATATATTTT. Protein sequence: CASSLGRASWSSGNTIYF. The J gene is TRBJ1-3, the V gene TRBV7-9, with D uncertain. This CDR3 comprises 18 residues. With 5 bases removed from V and 0 bases from J, the gap between germline ends came to 20 bases. Germline V gives CDR1 SEHNR, CDR2 FQNEAQ (reference sequence).

The chain joins TRBV19 to TRBJ2-7, with D perhaps matching TRBD2 (6 bases). Germline V gene lookup returns CDR1 LNHDA and CDR2 SQIVND (reference sequence). The V gene lost 1 base and the J gene lost 7 bases, with 8 bases spanning the gap. The CDR3 sequence is 12 residues long. The CDR3 coding sequence is TGTGCCAGTAGTATAGTGGGGGGAGAGCAGTACTTC. Protein sequence: CASSIVGGEQYF.

V and J are TRBV19 and TRBJ2-2; 8 nucleotides agree with TRBD1. Germline V CDR1 and CDR2: LNHDA, SQIVND (reference sequence). The CDR3 runs to 14 residues. Unmatched junction bases numbered 6, after V lost 7 bases and J lost 5 bases. The CDR3, as DNA: TGTGCCAGTACAGACAGGGGATGGACCGGGGAGCTGTTTTTT. As protein: CASTDRGWTGELFF.

The V call is TRBV27, the J call TRBJ2-7, with D possibly matching TRBD1 (6 bases). CDR3 length equals 13 residues. V lost 8 bases to trimming and J lost 5 bases, with 16 bases between them. CDR1 and CDR2 from the germline V gene are MNHEY and SMNVEV (reference sequence). The CDR3 loop is CASREQGHHEQYF. The DNA of the CDR3 is TGTGCCAGCCGAGAACAGGGACACCACGAGCAGTACTTC.

This clone was seen once. The gene calls are TRBV11-2 and TRBJ2-2; no firm D call. The CDR3 sequence is 12 residues long. The V end was cut by 3 bases, the J end by 5 bases, with 4 bases between. CDR1 is SGHAT and CDR2 is FQNNGV in the germline V gene. The CDR3: CASSFQTGELFF. The CDR3 DNA sequence: TGTGCCAGCAGCTTTCAGACCGGGGAGCTGTTTTTT.

This clone was seen once. This chain connects TRBV19 to TRBJ1-3; 8 bases map to TRBD1. The CDR3 length is 16 residues. The germline V gene encodes CDR1 LNHDA and CDR2 SQIVND (reference sequence). V shed 5 bases, J shed 1 base, and the junction held 7 bases outside the gene matches. The CDR3 protein is CASSLDRVESGNTIYF. The CDR3 DNA is TGTGCCAGTAGTCTGGACAGGGTCGAATCTGGAAACACCATATATTTT.

The chain has TRBV7-9 and TRBJ1-4; 10 positions agree with TRBD1. The CDR3 is 16 residues long. V trimming: 3 bases; J trimming: 7 bases; junction bases outside the gene matches: 8. From germline, CDR1 is SEHNR and CDR2 FQNEAQ (reference sequence). The CDR3 bases are TGTGCCAGCAGCTTCGACAGGGGGCGCTTAGGTGAAAAACTGTTTTTT. Its translation is CASSFDRGRLGEKLFF.

This clone was seen a single time. V gene TRBV29-1 combines with J gene TRBJ2-3, with D hard to call. Germline CDR1 and CDR2: SQVTM and ANQGSEA. The CDR3 contains 13 residues. V lost 0 bases and J 0 bases, leaving 4 bases between the germline ends. This CDR3 is CSVEETSTDTQYF. The CDR3 coding sequence is TGCAGCGTTGAAGAGACTAGCACAGATACGCAGTATTTT.

A few counts support this clone. Its ends do not fully match the called genes, so a read error is possible. The CDR3 loop is CASSQEGGIGYDYTF. The CDR3 coding sequence is TGTGCCAGCAGCCAAGAGGGAGGGATCGGCTATGACTACACCTTC. The V gene is TRBV4-2, the J gene TRBJ1-2; D gene ambiguous. CDR3 length: 15 residues. Germline V gives CDR1 LGHNA, CDR2 YNFKEQ.

V is TRBV11-2 and J is TRBJ2-7; weak D call: TRBD1 (5 bases). Germline CDR1 and CDR2: SGHAT and FQNNGV. There are 13 residues in the CDR3. V was trimmed by 1 base and J by 9 bases, leaving 13 bases between them. CDR3 sequence: CASSLVVGVGQYF. As DNA, the CDR3 is TGTGCCAGCAGCTTAGTAGTAGGGGTTGGGCAGTACTTC. Combining the CDR3 with reference TRBV11-2 and TRBJ2-7 gives the whole variable domain EAGVAQSPRYKIIEKRQSVAFWCNPISGHATLYWYQQILGQGPKLLIQFQNNGVVDDSQLPKDRFSAERLKGVDSTLKIQPAKLEDSAVYLCASSLVVGVGQYFGPGTRLTVT.

The genes are TRBV7-2 and TRBJ2-7; 7 bases align to TRBD1. Germline V gene lookup returns CDR1 SGHTA and CDR2 FQGNSA. V was clipped by 1 base and J by 2 bases; unmatched bases: 5. This CDR3 is 15 amino acids long. CDR3 DNA: TGTGCCAGCAGCTTAGGACAGGGTGGGACCTACGAGCAGTACTTC. Translation gives CASSLGQGGTYEQYF.

The chain carries TRBV16 and TRBJ1-1, with D perhaps matching TRBD1 (5 bases). Trimming removed 0 bases at V and 4 bases at J, with 12 bases between. Germline CDR1 is KGHSY and CDR2 is FQNENV. There are 15 residues in the CDR3. Here the CDR3 DNA reads TGTGCCAGCAGCCAATCATTGCGGGGGAGCACTGAAGCTTTCTTT. This sequence encodes CASSQSLRGSTEAFF.

The genes are TRBV5-1 and TRBJ2-5, with 8 bases lining up with TRBD2. Per germline, CDR1 SGHRS and CDR2 YFSETQ. V trimming: 0 bases; J trimming: 0 bases; junction bases outside the gene matches: 7. The CDR3 has 17 residues. The CDR3 DNA follows: TGCGCCAGCAGCTTGGAGCCTGGCGGGGGGTACCAAGAGACCCAGTACTTC. Protein sequence: CASSLEPGGGYQETQYF.

The genes are TRBV5-1 and TRBJ1-4, with D possibly being TRBD1 (5 bases). Per the germline V gene, CDR1 is SGHRS and CDR2 is YFSETQ. Trimming pared 4 bases from V and 7 bases from J, leaving 20 bases between. There are 16 residues in the CDR3. The CDR3 loop is CASSPGGTGEGEKLFF. The DNA for the CDR3 is TGCGCCAGCAGCCCCGGAGGCACGGGGGAAGGTGAAAAACTGTTTTTT.

In this sample, this clone turned up once. The chain joins TRBV5-4 to TRBJ2-7; 7 bases match TRBD1. Germline loops: CDR1 SGHNT, CDR2 YYREEE (reference sequence). The CDR3 is made up of 14 amino acids. Trimming removed 4 bases from V and 0 bases from J; junction bases left unmatched: 4. The CDR3 protein is CASSLGQVSYEQYF. The CDR3 coding sequence is TGTGCCAGCAGCCTCGGACAGGTCTCCTACGAGCAGTACTTC.

The chain combines TRBV10-3 with TRBJ1-2; 9 nucleotides line up with TRBD1. Germline V gene data show CDR1 as ENHRY and CDR2 as SYGVKD. The V segment lost 8 bases and the J segment 4 bases; nucleotides outside the gene matches: 11. The length of the CDR3 is 15 residues. The CDR3, as DNA: TGTGCCATCTCCCTACAGGGGGCGAGGGCCTATGGCTACACCTTC. Its translation is CAISLQGARAYGYTF.

The rearrangement joins TRBV27 to TRBJ2-3; no clear D. The CDR3 loop spans 15 amino acids. From germline, CDR1 is MNHEY and CDR2 SMNVEV (reference sequence). V dropped 4 bases and J dropped 1 base, with 12 bases sitting between them. The CDR3 reads CASSSGLFRTDTQYF. In nucleotides, the CDR3 is TGTGCCAGCAGTTCAGGCCTCTTTCGCACAGATACGCAGTATTTT.